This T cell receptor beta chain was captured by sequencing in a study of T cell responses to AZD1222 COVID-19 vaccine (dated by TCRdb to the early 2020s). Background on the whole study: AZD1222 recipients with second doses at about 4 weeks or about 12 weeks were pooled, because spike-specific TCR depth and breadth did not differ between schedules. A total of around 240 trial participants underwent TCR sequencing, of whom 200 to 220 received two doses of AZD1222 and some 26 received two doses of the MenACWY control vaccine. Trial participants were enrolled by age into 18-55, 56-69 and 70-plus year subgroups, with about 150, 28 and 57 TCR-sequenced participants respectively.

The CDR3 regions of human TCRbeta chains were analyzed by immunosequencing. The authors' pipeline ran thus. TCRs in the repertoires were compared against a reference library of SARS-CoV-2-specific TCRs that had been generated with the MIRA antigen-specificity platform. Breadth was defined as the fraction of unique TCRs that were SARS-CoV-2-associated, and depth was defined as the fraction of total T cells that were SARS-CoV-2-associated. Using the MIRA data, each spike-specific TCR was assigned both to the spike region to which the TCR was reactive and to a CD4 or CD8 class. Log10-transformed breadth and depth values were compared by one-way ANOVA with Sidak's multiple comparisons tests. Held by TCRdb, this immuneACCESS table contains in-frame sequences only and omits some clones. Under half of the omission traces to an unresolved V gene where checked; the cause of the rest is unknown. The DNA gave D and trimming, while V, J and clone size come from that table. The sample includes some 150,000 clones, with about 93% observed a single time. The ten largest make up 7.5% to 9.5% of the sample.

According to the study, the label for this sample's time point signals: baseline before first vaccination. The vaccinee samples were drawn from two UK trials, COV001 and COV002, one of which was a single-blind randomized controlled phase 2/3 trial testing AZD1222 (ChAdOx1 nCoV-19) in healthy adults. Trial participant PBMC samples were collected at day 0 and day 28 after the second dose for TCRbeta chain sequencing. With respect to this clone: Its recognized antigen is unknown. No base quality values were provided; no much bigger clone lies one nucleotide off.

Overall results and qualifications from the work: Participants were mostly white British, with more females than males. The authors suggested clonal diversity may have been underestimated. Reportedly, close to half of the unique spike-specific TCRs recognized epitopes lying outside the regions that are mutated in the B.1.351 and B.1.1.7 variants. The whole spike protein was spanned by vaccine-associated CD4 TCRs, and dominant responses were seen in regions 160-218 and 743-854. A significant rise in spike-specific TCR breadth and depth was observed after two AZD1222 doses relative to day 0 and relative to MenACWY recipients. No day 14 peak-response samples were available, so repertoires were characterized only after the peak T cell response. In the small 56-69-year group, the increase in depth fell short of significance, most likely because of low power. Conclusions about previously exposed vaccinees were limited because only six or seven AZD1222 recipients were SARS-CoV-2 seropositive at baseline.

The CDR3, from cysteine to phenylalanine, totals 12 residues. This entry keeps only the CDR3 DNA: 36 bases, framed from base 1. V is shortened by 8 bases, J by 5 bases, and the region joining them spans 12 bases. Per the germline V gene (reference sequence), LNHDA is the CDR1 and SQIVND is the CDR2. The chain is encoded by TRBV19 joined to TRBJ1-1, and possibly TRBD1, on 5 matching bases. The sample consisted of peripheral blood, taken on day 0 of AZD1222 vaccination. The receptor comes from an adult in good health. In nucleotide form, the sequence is TGTGCCAGTGGGGACCCGGGGACTGAAGCTTTCTTT. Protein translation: CASGDPGTEAFF. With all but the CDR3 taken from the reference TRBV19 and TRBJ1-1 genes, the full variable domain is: DGGITQSPKYLFRKEGQNVTLSCEQNLNHDAMYWYRQDPGQGLRLIYYSQIVNDFQKGDIAEGYSVSREKKESFPLTVTSAQKNPTAFYLCASGDPGTEAFFGQGTRLTVV.